The entry below gives a single TCR beta chain sequence along with its context. Its antigen is not known. This sample was included in a study of monozygotic twins with inflammatory bowel disease. In germline, CDR1 is SQVTM, CDR2 ANQGSEA. The CDR3 contains 13 residues. TCRdb re-called the 5' RACE reads and gives one entry per CDR3 protein, without DNA. With 90,000 to 110,000 distinct CDR3 sequences in the sample, the ten largest clones hold 12%. Study-level results: Whereas healthy co-twins had higher TCRbeta diversity (inverse Simpson), IBD patients had lower diversity. There was no support for any single strong signal or clonotype associated with IBD.

This clonotype was sampled from a human donor with ulcerative colitis or Crohn's disease, or a healthy co-twin of an affected twin (not recorded which). The material sequenced was blood. The V call is TRBV29-1, the J call TRBJ1-1; TCRdb's D gene call, TRBD1, goes unchecked for lack of DNA. The CDR3 here is CSSRTGGNTEAFF.